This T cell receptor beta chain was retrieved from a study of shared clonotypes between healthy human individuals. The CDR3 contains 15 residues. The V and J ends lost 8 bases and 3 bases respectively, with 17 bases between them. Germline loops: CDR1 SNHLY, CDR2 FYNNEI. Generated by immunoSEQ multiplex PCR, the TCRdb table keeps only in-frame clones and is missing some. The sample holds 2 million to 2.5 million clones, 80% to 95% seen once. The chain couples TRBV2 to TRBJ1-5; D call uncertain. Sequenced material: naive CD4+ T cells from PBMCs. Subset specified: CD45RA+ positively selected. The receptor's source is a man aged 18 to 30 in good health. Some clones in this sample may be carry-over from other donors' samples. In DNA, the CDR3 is TGTGCCAGCGCTTCCACGAGGGCGACCAATCAGCCCCAGCATTTT. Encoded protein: CASASTRATNQPQHF.